These T cell receptor beta chains were read from a single sample in a study of OX40 agonist ivuxolimab in advanced cancers. The repertoire was sequenced with immunoSEQ multiplex PCR; TCRdb's copy has only in-frame clones and lacks some. The sample lists around 43,000 clones; roughly nine tenths were seen once. This specimen was CD4+ or CD8+ T cells sorted from blood, taken in a trial of the OX40 agonist ivuxolimab. The receptors stem from an adult with an advanced solid tumor such as melanoma, head and neck, liver or kidney cancer. Both conserved end residues are part of each CDR3. D genes are given only for firm matches. Rows give clone size only sometimes, using once, few, many, or a class for an expanded clone.

DNA	CDR3	D	V	J	size
TGTGCCTGGAGCCCTGATTACAATGAGCAGTTCTTC	CAWSPDYNEQFF	NA	TRBV30	TRBJ2-1	NA
TGTGCCAGCAGTTTAACTGAGGGGAATGAGCAGTTCTTC	CASSLTEGNEQFF	NA	TRBV27	TRBJ2-1	NA
TGTGCCAGCAGTGAAGGCCCTGAAGCTTTCTTT	CASSEGPEAFF	NA	TRBV2	TRBJ1-1	NA
TGTGCCAGCAGTTACTCATCGGGGCAGGTTCACTATGGCTACACCTTC	CASSYSSGQVHYGYTF	NA	TRBV6-5	TRBJ1-2	NA
TGTGCCAGCAGTCAGGGACAGGGGAAAAATTACATTCAGTACTTC	CASSQGQGKNYIQYF	TRBD1	TRBV6-1	TRBJ2-4	few
TGCAGCGAGACTAGCGGGAGTTTCGATGAGCAGTTCTTC	CSETSGSFDEQFF	TRBD2	TRBV29-1	TRBJ2-1	NA
TGTGCCAGCCCCCCCGGGTTAAACACTGAAGCTTTCTTT	CASPPGLNTEAFF	NA	TRBV2	TRBJ1-1	NA
TGTGCCAGCAGTCCGGCGGGGGGCACTGAAGCTTTCTTT	CASSPAGGTEAFF	NA	TRBV6-5	TRBJ1-1	NA
TGTGCCAGCAGCTTAGGGGCAGGGGGCAGGGGCCAAGAGACCCAGTACTTC	CASSLGAGGRGQETQYF	TRBD1	TRBV7-9	TRBJ2-5	NA
TGTGCCAGCAGTCAGACAGGGTCTAATGAAAAACTGTTTTTT	CASSQTGSNEKLFF	TRBD1	TRBV27	TRBJ1-4	once
TGTGCCAGCAGCCTGGGTAGCGCCGGGGAGCTGTTTTTT	CASSLGSAGELFF	NA	TRBV5-6	TRBJ2-2	NA
TGTGCCAGCAGCTTAGGCGGGACAGGGCAAGAGACCCAGTACTTC	CASSLGGTGQETQYF	TRBD1	TRBV11-1	TRBJ2-5	NA
TGTGCCAGCAGCTATGGTCGAGACCGAGAGTACTTC	CASSYGRDREYF	NA	TRBV5-4	TRBJ2-5	NA
TGTGCCAGCAGTTCGGGTATCTTCCGGGGGGAGCAGTACTTC	CASSSGIFRGEQYF	NA	TRBV6-1	TRBJ2-7	NA
TGTGCCAGCAGCCCCTCTAGCAGATACGAGCAGTACTTC	CASSPSSRYEQYF	NA	TRBV7-9	TRBJ2-7	NA
TGTGCCAGCAGTGAAGATTTGCAGGGGACGAACGAAAAACTGTTTTTT	CASSEDLQGTNEKLFF	NA	TRBV2	TRBJ1-4	NA
TGTGCCAGCAGCCAAGAAAACTATGGCTACACCTTC	CASSQENYGYTF	NA	TRBV14	TRBJ1-2	NA
TGCAGCGTTGCCGCCCGGGACAGAAAATCCTATGGCTACACCTTC	CSVAARDRKSYGYTF	TRBD1	TRBV29-1	TRBJ1-2	NA
TGTGCCAGCAGCTACGGACAGGGGGCTGGCTCTGGAAACACCATATATTTT	CASSYGQGAGSGNTIYF	TRBD1	TRBV5-4	TRBJ1-3	NA
TGTGCCACTACCGGGACTAGGGGGCTGGTCTCCTACAATGAGCAGTTCTTC	CATTGTRGLVSYNEQFF	NA	TRBV10-3	TRBJ2-1	NA
TGTGCCAGCAGCTACGGGACTAGCGCCTACAATGAGCAGTTCTTC	CASSYGTSAYNEQFF	TRBD2	TRBV9	TRBJ2-1	NA
TGTGCCAGTAGTATAGCGACGACGGGGGGTTGGGAGACCCAGTACTTC	CASSIATTGGWETQYF	TRBD2	TRBV19	TRBJ2-5	NA